This T cell receptor beta chain was sequenced for a study of blood T cells in healthy people across ages. The study, taken as a whole, reports: As naive T cell percentage varied, TCR beta diversity correlated strongly with it.

V shed 3 bases and J 5 bases; nucleotides not matched to a gene: 13. CDR1 and CDR2 from the germline V gene are DFQATT and SNEGSKA (reference sequence). This CDR3 is built from 15 residues. This clonotype occurred a few times. The antigen is undetermined. Primers used in a second PCR of about 6 to 11 cycles were a sample-barcoded 5' primer and a J-beta primer mix. All cDNA molecules were each tagged by a template-switch adaptor with 12 random nucleotides. TCRdb ran MiXCR on the 5' RACE reads and lists one entry per CDR3 protein. The repertoire holds around 1,700,000 distinct CDR3 sequences, with approximately 30% as singletons.

This chain links TRBV20-1 with TRBJ2-7; 7 positions match TRBD1. The sequence was collected from a woman aged 25 to 39 in good health. Sequencing was performed on blood. The CDR3 DNA is TGCAGTGCTAGTGTCTCCGGGACAGAAAGCCACGAGCAGTACTTC. Encoded protein: CSASVSGTESHEQYF.